This T cell receptor beta chain was identified during a study of blood T cell repertoires in COVID-19. Authors' analysis steps: Nucleated cell counts were estimated from reference gene primer amplification. TCRdb's table, derived via immunoSEQ multiplex PCR, lists solely in-frame clones and lacks some. From that table come the V and J calls and clone size; the DNA was used to work out D and trimming. Among around 210,000 clones listed, roughly four fifths were seen once. The Seattle site enrolled patients during active infection and followed them longitudinally. This sequence was found in a woman aged 80 or older with COVID-19, enrolled during active disease. The sequencing sample was made of peripheral blood.

CDR3 bases: TGCGCCAGCACCGGGGGGGCTAGCGGGTCCCCCTACAATGAGCAGTTCTTC. Protein sequence: CASTGGASGSPYNEQFF. This rearrangement joins TRBV5-1 to TRBJ2-1; the match to TRBD2 covers 8 bases. The CDR3 has 17 amino acids. Germline V gene sequence: CDR1 SGHRS, CDR2 YFSETQ. Unmatched junction bases numbered 13, after V lost 6 bases and J lost 2 bases.